These 26 T cell receptor beta chains share one sample of origin, sequenced in a study of blood T cell repertoires in COVID-19 (dated by TCRdb to 2020 to 2021). The library came from the immunoSEQ multiplex PCR assay. TCRdb took this table from immuneACCESS and kept in-frame rearrangements with V and J called. Such tables lack part of the clones; where checked against another copy, unresolved V genes explain under half of the gap, and the rest is unexplained. The sample contains just under 350,000 clones, about nine tenths of them found a single time. The biggest ten clones account for around 6% of the sample. Sample: peripheral blood. All receptors come from a woman between 50 and 59 years old with COVID-19, enrolled during active disease.

The gene calls are TRBV27 and TRBJ2-7, with 7 bases lining up with TRBD1. The ends lost 3 bases at V and 3 bases at J; junction bases unmatched: 2. Germline V lookup: CDR1 MNHEY, CDR2 SMNVEV (reference sequence). The CDR3 sequence is 13 residues long. The CDR3 DNA sequence: TGTGCCAGCAGTTTGGGACAGAACTACGAGCAGTACTTC. Translation gives CASSLGQNYEQYF.

The V gene is TRBV10-3, the J gene TRBJ2-3, with 10 bases that match TRBD2. V lost 2 bases to trimming and J lost 4 bases; unmatched junction nucleotides: 12. Germline loops: CDR1 ENHRY, CDR2 SYGVKD. This CDR3 has 18 amino acids. The CDR3 reads CAISEMASGSSASDTQYF. In nucleotides, the CDR3 is TGTGCCATCAGTGAGATGGCTAGCGGGAGTAGTGCTTCAGATACGCAGTATTTT.

The rearrangement uses TRBV4-2 and TRBJ2-1; 7 nucleotides match TRBD1. The CDR3 is 14 residues long. Germline CDR1 is LGHNA and CDR2 is YNFKEQ. Trimming cost V 0 bases and J 7 bases; bases outside gene matches: 3. The CDR3 DNA reads TGTGCCAGCAGCCAAGATAGGGGGCCAAATGAGCAGTTCTTC. Protein: CASSQDRGPNEQFF.

This chain links TRBV6-5 with TRBJ2-1; 9 bases fit TRBD2. V trimming: 5 bases; J trimming: 7 bases; junction bases outside the gene matches: 9. CDR1 and CDR2 (germline): MNHEY, SVGAGI. CDR3 length: 15 amino acids. CDR3 DNA: TGTGCCAGCAGTCGAGGACTAGCGACGTTGAATGAGCAGTTCTTC. It translates to CASSRGLATLNEQFF.

The V and J genes are TRBV27 and TRBJ2-2; no reliable D call. Germline loops: CDR1 MNHEY, CDR2 SMNVEV (reference sequence). The CDR3 has 13 residues. V shed 3 bases and J shed 5 bases, with 7 bases lying between them. The chain's CDR3 is CASSFTGTGELFF. CDR3 coding DNA: TGTGCCAGCAGTTTTACCGGGACCGGGGAGCTGTTTTTT.

This clone was observed a single time. The chain is built from TRBV29-1 and TRBJ2-1, with D tentatively TRBD2 (6 bases). Germline V gene sequence: CDR1 SQVTM, CDR2 ANQGSEA. CDR3 length: 14 residues. V lost 6 bases, J lost 0 bases, and 12 bases lay in between. The CDR3: CSVVAENSYNEQFF. The CDR3 coding sequence is TGCAGCGTAGTAGCGGAAAACTCCTACAATGAGCAGTTCTTC.

The rearrangement joins TRBV7-6 to TRBJ1-5; 12 bases agree with TRBD1. CDR1 and CDR2 (germline): SGHVS, FNYEAQ. The CDR3 extends over 17 amino acids. V trimming: 5 bases; J trimming: 2 bases; junction bases outside the gene matches: 7. CDR3 protein: CASSPGTGGIRNQPQHF. In DNA, the CDR3 is TGTGCCAGCAGCCCCGGGACAGGGGGCATTCGCAATCAGCCCCAGCATTTT.

The genes are TRBV6-2 or TRBV6-3 and TRBJ1-5, with D maybe TRBD1 (6 bases). V lost 0 bases, J lost 7 bases, and 13 bases lay in between. This CDR3 spans 15 amino acids. Germline CDR1 MNHEY, CDR2 SVGEGT. The CDR3 sequence is CASSYSQQGGQPQHF. As DNA, the CDR3 is TGTGCCAGCAGTTACTCCCAACAGGGTGGGCAGCCCCAGCATTTT.

This clone was found once. This chain links TRBV4-1 with TRBJ2-7; TRBD1 aligns across 8 bases. Germline trimming cut 2 bases from V and 1 base from J; bases unmatched to any gene: 4. Germline values: CDR1 MGHRA, CDR2 YSYEKL. The length of the CDR3 is 15 residues. This CDR3 is CASSQRQGLSYEQYF. The CDR3 nucleotides read TGCGCCAGCAGCCAAAGACAGGGGTTGTCCTACGAGCAGTACTTC.

V and J are TRBV6-5 and TRBJ1-5; 7 bases agree with TRBD1. J was trimmed by 4 bases and V by 6 bases; bases with no gene match: 9. The CDR3 has 15 amino acids. From germline, CDR1 is MNHEY and CDR2 SVGAGI. The CDR3 bases are TGTGCCAGCAGGGCCGACAGGGTCGGTAATCAGCCCCAGCATTTT. It translates to CASRADRVGNQPQHF.

The V call is TRBV2, the J call TRBJ1-6; D unresolved. Germline CDR1 reads SNHLY; CDR2 reads FYNNEI. V was trimmed by 7 bases and J by 8 bases, leaving 15 bases between them. The CDR3 sequence is 14 residues long. The CDR3 spells CASKMDGDYSPLHF. CDR3 DNA sequence: TGTGCCAGCAAGATGGACGGGGATTATTCACCCCTCCACTTT. Full variable domain (missing parts from reference TRBV2 and TRBJ1-6): EPEVTQTPSHQVTQMGQEVILRCVPISNHLYFYWYRQILGQKVEFLVSFYNNEISEKSEIFDDQFSVERPDGSNFTLKIRSTKLEDSAMYFCASKMDGDYSPLHFGNGTRLTVT.

The chain joins TRBV19 to TRBJ1-1; D gene ambiguous. Between the trimmed V and J ends, which lost 8 bases and 7 bases, there was a span of 17 bases. This CDR3 has 13 amino acids. Germline V gene data show CDR1 as LNHDA and CDR2 as SQIVND (reference sequence). The CDR3 sequence: CASRKLQEIEAFF. The CDR3 bases are TGTGCCAGTCGAAAACTGCAGGAAATTGAAGCTTTCTTT.

The chain couples TRBV7-2 to TRBJ2-5, with D perhaps TRBD2 (6 bases). This CDR3 has 13 residues. Per germline, CDR1 SGHTA and CDR2 FQGNSA. Trimming pared 6 bases from V and 2 bases from J, leaving 10 bases between. The CDR3 region has the DNA TGTGCCAGCAGAAGACTAGTTCAAGAGACCCAGTACTTC. Protein: CASRRLVQETQYF. Combining the CDR3 with reference TRBV7-2 and TRBJ2-5 gives the whole variable domain GAGVSQSPSNKVTEKGKDVELRCDPISGHTALYWYRQSLGQGLEFLIYFQGNSAPDKSGLPSDRFSAERTGGSVSTLTIQRTQQEDSAVYLCASRRLVQETQYFGPGTRLLVL.

The gene calls are TRBV2 and TRBJ2-2, with D possibly TRBD2 on 6 matching bases. This CDR3 has 15 residues. Germline loops: CDR1 SNHLY, CDR2 FYNNEI. V was cut by 5 bases and J by 2 bases, with 12 bases left in between. CDR3 nucleotides: TGTGCCAGCAGTCCCTCTAGCGTCAACACCGGGGAGCTGTTTTTT. It translates to CASSPSSVNTGELFF.

The genes are TRBV5-4 and TRBJ2-1; 11 nucleotides match TRBD2. V lost 0 bases and J lost 9; bases outside the gene matches: 14. Per germline, CDR1 SGHNT and CDR2 YYREEE (reference sequence). The CDR3 has 18 amino acids. Here the CDR3 reads CASSLGFYNSGRGGEQFF. CDR3 in DNA: TGTGCCAGCAGCTTGGGGTTTTATAATAGCGGGAGGGGAGGTGAGCAGTTCTTC.

This rearrangement joins TRBV19 to TRBJ2-7; 7 nucleotides line up with TRBD1. In germline, CDR1 is LNHDA, CDR2 SQIVND (reference sequence). CDR3 length: 16 amino acids. V shed 0 bases, J shed 6 bases, and the junction held 11 bases outside the gene matches. The CDR3 loop reads CASSIDSYQTGLEQYF. CDR3 coding DNA: TGTGCCAGTAGTATAGATTCCTACCAGACAGGGCTCGAGCAGTACTTC.

The chain carries TRBV4-3 and TRBJ2-7; 11 bases agree with TRBD2. Germline CDR1 LGHNA, CDR2 YSLEER. Trimming removed 3 bases from V and 0 bases from J; junction bases left unmatched: 7. CDR3 length: 17 amino acids. CDR3 coding DNA: TGCGCCAGCAGCCAGGGCGCCGGGACTAGCGGCTCCTACGAGCAGTACTTC. Protein product: CASSQGAGTSGSYEQYF.

Here the CDR3 reads CASSPKHEKLFF. The CDR3 region has the DNA TGTGCCAGCTCACCGAAGCATGAAAAACTGTTTTTT. The chain is built from TRBV18 and TRBJ1-4; D uncertain. Germline lookup yields CDR1 KGHSH and CDR2 LQKENI. V was clipped by 3 bases and J by 6 bases, with 5 bases between them. The CDR3 length is 12 residues.

In nucleotides, the CDR3 is TGTGCCAGCAGCTTAATTTCGAATGAGCAGTTCTTC. Translating gives CASSLISNEQFF. The rearrangement uses TRBV5-4 and TRBJ2-1; D unclear. The V gene's germline CDR1 is SGHNT and CDR2 YYREEE (reference sequence). The CDR3 spans 12 residues. Trimming took 2 bases from V and 7 from J, leaving 7 bases between them.

The chain has TRBV23-1 and TRBJ1-5; a weak D match, TRBD1 (6 bases). TRBV23-1 is labeled an ORF, and its function is uncertain. CDR3 length: 14 residues. The germline V and J ends were trimmed by 9 bases and 4 bases, with 16 bases remaining between them. The CDR3 nucleotides are TGCGCCAGGCCTCTCCGGGACAAAAATCAGCCCCAGCATTTT. Amino acids: CARPLRDKNQPQHF.

This clone was recorded once. This chain joins TRBV7-2 and TRBJ1-2; the match to TRBD1 covers 7 bases. The ends lost 4 bases at V and 8 bases at J; junction bases unmatched: 4. Germline V gene lookup returns CDR1 SGHTA and CDR2 FQGNSA. The CDR3 sequence is 12 residues long. The CDR3 sequence is CASSSPGGGYTF. CDR3 DNA: TGTGCCAGCAGCTCTCCAGGGGGGGGCTACACCTTC.

V usage is TRBV19 and J usage is TRBJ1-5, with a weak D call TRBD1 (6 bases). Germline V lookup: CDR1 LNHDA, CDR2 SQIVND (reference sequence). The CDR3 runs 14 residues. V lost 7 bases and J lost 0, with 10 bases in between. The CDR3 is CASIRGGSNQPQHF. The CDR3 nucleotides read TGTGCCAGTATTAGGGGGGGTAGCAATCAGCCCCAGCATTTT.

This rearrangement joins TRBV13 to TRBJ2-7, with D possibly being TRBD1 (5 bases). The CDR3 totals 16 residues. Germline V gives CDR1 PRHDT, CDR2 FYEKMQ (reference sequence). Deletions cut 5 bases from V and 0 bases from J, with 17 bases between. The chain's CDR3 is CASSHSQGSSSYEQYF. DNA of the CDR3: TGTGCCAGCAGCCATAGTCAGGGCTCCAGCTCCTACGAGCAGTACTTC.

The chain links TRBV11-3 to TRBJ2-7; D is possibly TRBD2 (6 bases). The germline V and J ends were trimmed by 3 bases and 6 bases, with 18 bases remaining between them. The length of the CDR3 is 15 residues. Germline CDR1 SGHNT, CDR2 YENEEA. In DNA form, the CDR3 reads TGTGCCAGCAGCTTCGGGACTCAAACCAGCGGCGAGCAGTACTTC. As protein: CASSFGTQTSGEQYF.

The chain combines TRBV27 with TRBJ2-5; D remains unclear. CDR3 length: 13 amino acids. Germline assignment: CDR1 MNHEY and CDR2 SMNVEV (reference sequence). The V gene lost 4 bases and the J gene lost 1 base, with 7 bases spanning the gap. The CDR3 region has the DNA TGTGCCAGCAGTTATTTATTCCAAGAGACCCAGTACTTC. Translating gives CASSYLFQETQYF.

The rearrangement links TRBV15 to TRBJ2-7; TRBD2 matches at 14 bases. Germline values: CDR1 LNHNV, CDR2 YYDKDF (reference sequence). The CDR3 spans 20 residues. With 0 bases clipped from V and 5 bases from J, the junction kept 15 bases outside the gene matches. The CDR3 nucleotides read TGTGCCACCAGCAGAGATCTATCCGGGACTAGCGGGAGAACCCACCACGAGCAGTACTTC. The encoded protein is CATSRDLSGTSGRTHHEQYF.